This paragraph covers one T cell receptor beta chain sequence. Its antigen target is currently unknown. Base qualities are missing; no much larger clone stands one base away. Clipping removes 0 bases from V and 3 bases from J, with 3 as the unmatched junction base count. Measured from the cysteine to the phenylalanine, the CDR3 is 15 residues long. CDR3 DNA only is kept here, 45 bases in frame from base 1. Per the germline V gene, KGHDR is the CDR1 and SFDVKD is the CDR2. This sample was taken from a study of blood T cell repertoires in COVID-19 (dated by TCRdb to between 2020 and 2021). Regarding the study in general: Collaborator samples came from the United States, Italy and Spain and covered acute and convalescent phases of COVID-19. Samples came from the ongoing ImmuneRACE study (first 160 participants) plus 1,254 subjects from 6 global collaborators. The sample metadata nearly always contained a de-identified subject ID, COVID-19 status, age in years and sex. Where HLA class I and class II types were available, the types were taken from metadata supplied by the sample provider, not from assay-based typing. The material from the prospective study consisted of cDNA or gDNA derived from T cells, B-cell-depleted T cells, or PBMCs. A freely available public database, intended as a resource for researchers studying the immune response to SARS-CoV-2, is where the repertoires were released. Deeply sampled blood TCRbeta repertoires from subjects exposed to, actively infected with, or recovered from COVID-19 were included in the dataset.

Participants in the prospective study were aged about 18 to 95 years, lived in about two dozen United States geographic areas, and enrolled through a virtual design. In the prospective study, cohorts were assigned on the basis of participant-reported clinical history obtained from a screening survey and a study questionnaire. Recovered participants in ImmuneRACE Cohort 3 were defined by two consecutive negative NP/OP PCR tests, clearance by a healthcare professional, or resolution of symptoms. In the prospective study, mobile phlebotomists collected whole blood, serum and a nasopharyngeal or oropharyngeal swab from each participant. Prospective study participants could optionally give additional blood draws and questionnaires over a roughly 2-month period. Prospective study blood samples were shipped either frozen or at room temperature before DNA extraction. Results and caveats for the whole study, not just this receptor: The quantity of clinical and demographic metadata differed by source and by participant and was supplied without curation.

The immunoSEQ Assay, a bias-controlled multiplex PCR, was used to amplify TCRbeta CDR3 regions from genomic DNA. The original methods were these. Within the assay, amplification of reference gene primers was used to estimate how many nucleated cells each sample contained. Sequence reads were collapsed and filtered to measure the absolute abundance of every unique TCRbeta CDR3 rearrangement. For each sample, productive Simpson clonality was calculated as the square root of Simpson's diversity index over productive rearrangements. As stored in TCRdb, this immuneACCESS dataset retains in-frame rearrangements with V and J assigned. A fraction of the clones does not appear; measured against another copy, unresolved V genes explain less than half of the discrepancy, and the remainder lacks a known reason. V, J and clone size derive from that table, while D and trimming were established from the DNA sequence. For this sample the table gives approximately 250,000 clones, of which 70% to 85% were detected only once. Of the sample, about 15% falls within the top ten clones.

This TCR was sampled from a man between 35 and 55 years old who had recovered from COVID-19. The sequencing input was PBMCs or T cells enriched from blood (not recorded which). In this chain, TRBV24-1 is recombined with TRBJ2-7; 8 central bases correspond to TRBD2. The DNA is as follows: TGTGCCACCAGTGATTTGCAAGCGGGGGTCTACGAGCAGTACTTC. Translated, this gives CATSDLQAGVYEQYF.